The 8 T cell receptor beta chains listed next were all sequenced from one sample in a study of blood T cell repertoires in COVID-19. This table comes from immunoSEQ multiplex PCR, and its TCRdb copy is limited to in-frame clones, with some not included. The data show 130,000 to 150,000 clones, with approximately 90% seen just once and 1.2% held by the top ten. Sequencing was carried out using PBMCs or T cells enriched from blood (not recorded which). The receptors were gathered from a woman aged 30 to 39 with acute COVID-19.

The chain recombines TRBV7-3 with TRBJ1-3; a possible D gene is TRBD1 (5 bases). Germline V gives CDR1 SGHTA, CDR2 FQGTGA. The CDR3 extends over 16 amino acids. The V and J ends lost 7 bases and 0 bases respectively, with 16 bases between them. CDR3 amino acids: CASTDRWGGSGNTIYF. The CDR3 coding sequence is TGTGCCAGCACCGATAGATGGGGCGGCTCTGGAAACACCATATATTTT.

The J gene is TRBJ2-5, the V gene TRBV4-3, with D unclear. This CDR3 has 12 amino acids. Germline assignment: CDR1 LGHNA and CDR2 YSLEER. V lost 0 bases and J lost 4, with 3 bases in between. The CDR3 protein is CASSQDRETQYF. The CDR3 DNA sequence: TGCGCCAGCAGCCAAGACCGAGAGACCCAGTACTTC.

The V gene is TRBV6-5, the J gene TRBJ2-7; 7 bases match TRBD1. The CDR3 extends over 15 amino acids. J gave up 2 bases and V 6 bases, and 10 bases lay outside the gene matches. The germline CDR1 and CDR2 sequences are MNHEY and SVGAGI. The CDR3 spells CASRSDRAIPYEQYF. The CDR3 nucleotides read TGTGCCAGCAGATCAGACAGGGCCATACCCTACGAGCAGTACTTC.

The CDR3 sequence: CASSLVRDRGRTEAFF. The CDR3 DNA reads TGTGCCAGCAGCTTAGTGCGGGACAGGGGGCGTACTGAAGCTTTCTTT. This rearrangement joins TRBV11-2 to TRBJ1-1, with 12 bases aligning to TRBD1. The CDR3 spans 16 residues. Germline CDR1 and CDR2: SGHAT and FQNNGV. Trimming removed 1 base from V and 5 bases from J; junction bases left unmatched: 5.

The chain couples TRBV18 to TRBJ1-1; maybe TRBD1 (5 bases). The V end lost 6 bases, the J end lost 1 base, and 9 bases lay between the germline ends. Germline CDR1 reads KGHSH; CDR2 reads LQKENI. This CDR3 has 13 residues. The CDR3 DNA is TGTGCCAGCTCCCTACAGGCGAACACTGAAGCTTTCTTT. Its translation: CASSLQANTEAFF. Supplemented by reference TRBV18 and TRBJ1-1, the full variable domain reads NAGVMQNPRHLVRRRGQEARLRCSPMKGHSHVYWYRQLPEEGLKFMVYLQKENIIDESGMPKERFSAEFPKEGPSILRIQQVVRGDSAAYFCASSLQANTEAFFGQGTRLTVV.

V usage is TRBV12-3 or TRBV12-4 and J usage is TRBJ1-5, with D perhaps TRBD1 (6 bases). The CDR3 covers 13 residues. V lost 6 bases, J lost 6 bases, and 12 bases lay in between. The CDR3 DNA sequence: TGTGCCAGCAGCTGGATACAGGGTCAGCCCCAGCATTTT. Translating it yields CASSWIQGQPQHF.

The chain carries TRBV27 and TRBJ1-4; the match to TRBD1 covers 7 bases. V was pared by 5 bases and J by 8 bases, with 5 bases of the junction left unmatched. This CDR3 is built from 13 residues. From germline, CDR1 is MNHEY and CDR2 SMNVEV (reference sequence). The CDR3 spells CASSNTGEEKLFF. The CDR3 coding sequence is TGTGCCAGCAGTAATACAGGGGAGGAAAAACTGTTTTTT.

V usage is TRBV5-1 and J usage is TRBJ2-5; TRBD2 aligns across 10 bases. Germline V gene data show CDR1 as SGHRS and CDR2 as YFSETQ. The CDR3 contains 15 residues. J gave up 2 bases and V 4 bases, and 5 bases lay outside the gene matches. CDR3 protein: CASSPGGLAQETQYF. The CDR3 nucleotides read TGCGCCAGCAGCCCTGGGGGACTAGCGCAAGAGACCCAGTACTTC. Variable domain in full (rest from reference TRBV5-1 and TRBJ2-5): KAGVTQTPRYLIKTRGQQVTLSCSPISGHRSVSWYQQTPGQGLQFLFEYFSETQRNKGNFPGRFSGRQFSNSRSEMNVSTLELGDSALYLCASSPGGLAQETQYFGPGTRLLVL.